This T cell receptor (delta chain) originates from a study of gamma-delta chains in newborns, infants, children. Germline assignment: CDR1 TSWWSYY and CDR2 QGS. CDR3 size: 15 residues. V was shortened by 0 bases and J by 0 bases, with 5 bases between the two germline ends. In this sample, this clone is medium-sized. Other DNA sequences in the same sample also yield this CDR3. TCRdb re-called clones from the reads using CATT. The sample yields about 4,900 delta-chain clones, under 4% seen once. The chain employs TRDV1 and TRDJ2; D remains unclear. The source of this sequence is a child who was a newborn, infant or young child, either healthy, febrile or measles-vaccinated (not recorded which). Sequencing was performed on blood. The CDR3 is CALGELLSLTAQLFF. In nucleotides, the CDR3 is TGTGCTCTTGGGGAACTTCTCTCTTTGACAGCACAACTCTTCTTT.